Listed here are 13 T cell receptor beta chains from one sample, sequenced in a study of cytomegalovirus exposure and HLA in healthy donors. PCR was performed using 60 Vbeta and 13 Jbeta primers. Sequencing was performed with immunoSEQ multiplex PCR; in TCRdb, only in-frame clones are kept and a portion is missing. The sample lists around 190,000 clones, about 80% occurring once. Sequencing input: PBMCs. These receptors were collected from a woman aged 25 to 39 in good health and CMV-seropositive.

The CDR3 coding sequence is TGTGCCAGCAGCTTAGATGGCCGAAATCAGCCCCAGCATTTT. It is translated as CASSLDGRNQPQHF. The chain is built from TRBV7-8 and TRBJ1-5; D unresolved. The germline V gene has CDR1 SGHVS and CDR2 FQNEAQ. The CDR3 loop spans 14 amino acids. With 1 base removed from V and 4 bases from J, the gap between germline ends came to 8 bases.

The rearrangement uses TRBV6-5 and TRBJ2-2; D is ambiguous. V lost 2 bases, J lost 5 bases, and 6 bases lay in between. CDR1 MNHEY and CDR2 SVGAGI come from the germline V gene. The CDR3 has 13 residues. The CDR3 nucleotides are TGTGCCAGCAGTTACATAAATACCGGGGAGCTGTTTTTT. Amino acids: CASSYINTGELFF.

The chain uses TRBV10-1 and TRBJ2-2; no reliable D call. The CDR3 has 13 amino acids. V was clipped by 2 bases and J by 5 bases, with 6 bases between them. Germline V gene lookup returns CDR1 WNHNN and CDR2 SYGVQD (reference sequence). The CDR3 nucleotides are TGCGCCAGCAGTGAGGGGCTTACCGGGGAGCTGTTTTTT. This encodes CASSEGLTGELFF.

This chain uses TRBV7-9 with TRBJ1-2; 8 positions agree with TRBD1. There are 14 residues in the CDR3. Germline V gene data show CDR1 as SEHNR and CDR2 as FQNEAQ (reference sequence). Trimming cost V 4 bases and J 6 bases; bases outside gene matches: 7. The CDR3, as DNA: TGTGCCAGCAGCTACACAGGACAGGGAAATGGCTACACCTTC. Protein: CASSYTGQGNGYTF.

The chain combines TRBV15 with TRBJ2-7, with 11 nucleotides matching TRBD1. V gave up 4 bases and J gave up 4 bases; unmatched junction bases: 9. This CDR3 comprises 16 residues. Per the germline V gene, CDR1 is LNHNV and CDR2 is YYDKDF (reference sequence). This CDR3 is CATSKLGQGAPYEQYF. The DNA of the CDR3 is TGTGCCACCAGCAAACTCGGACAGGGGGCGCCTTACGAGCAGTACTTC.

The chain is built from TRBV18 and TRBJ2-1, with unresolved D. Between the trimmed V and J ends, which lost 2 bases and 10 bases, there was a span of 12 bases. Germline loops: CDR1 KGHSH, CDR2 LQKENI. CDR3 length equals 13 residues. The CDR3 nucleotides read TGTGCCAGCTCACCAACTCCCCAGGCAGAGCAGTTCTTC. Its protein product is CASSPTPQAEQFF. The variable domain in full, with the rest retrieved from reference TRBV18 and TRBJ2-1, is NAGVMQNPRHLVRRRGQEARLRCSPMKGHSHVYWYRQLPEEGLKFMVYLQKENIIDESGMPKERFSAEFPKEGPSILRIQQVVRGDSAAYFCASSPTPQAEQFFGPGTRLTVL.

The chain couples TRBV4-1 to TRBJ2-5, with D uncertain. Germline V gene sequence: CDR1 MGHRA, CDR2 YSYEKL. Between the trimmed V and J ends, which lost 1 base and 7 bases, there was a span of 16 bases. The CDR3 has 15 residues. The CDR3: CASSQAFAEGSTQYF. The DNA of the CDR3 is TGCGCCAGCAGCCAAGCATTTGCGGAAGGTTCGACCCAGTACTTC.

The chain combines TRBV27 with TRBJ2-3; 10 nucleotides match TRBD1. Looked up from germline, CDR1 is MNHEY and CDR2 is SMNVEV (reference sequence). This CDR3 spans 14 amino acids. J lost 4 bases, V lost 3 bases, and 1 base had no gene match. The CDR3 here is CASSFGTGADTQYF. DNA for the CDR3: TGTGCCAGCAGTTTCGGGACAGGGGCAGATACGCAGTATTTT.

V is TRBV5-3 and J is TRBJ1-5; D possibly corresponds to TRBD1 (5 bases). TRBV5-3 is an ORF, with its function uncertain. V was clipped by 5 bases and J by 11 bases, with 23 bases between them. The CDR3 is 15 residues long. The CDR3 region has the DNA TGTGCCAGAAGTCCCTCTCCGGGGGGACCGCCCGCCCAGCATTTT. Translating gives CARSPSPGGPPAQHF.

The rearrangement uses TRBV7-9 and TRBJ1-5; D gene uncertain. Trimming cost V 6 bases and J 3 bases, with 24 bases left between them. This CDR3 comprises 18 residues. Germline CDR1 SEHNR, CDR2 FQNEAQ (reference sequence). This chain's CDR3 is CASSYSTGKSAYNQPQHF. In DNA form, the CDR3 reads TGTGCCAGCAGTTATTCCACGGGGAAAAGTGCCTACAATCAGCCCCAGCATTTT. Full variable domain (missing parts from reference TRBV7-9 and TRBJ1-5): DTGVSQNPRHKITKRGQNVTFRCDPISEHNRLYWYRQTLGQGPEFLTYFQNEAQLEKSRLLSDRFSAERPKGSFSTLEIQRTEQGDSAMYLCASSYSTGKSAYNQPQHFGDGTRLSIL.

This clone appeared a few times. The rearrangement joins TRBV4-1 to TRBJ2-7, with D possibly matching TRBD2 (6 bases). Looked up from germline, CDR1 is MGHRA and CDR2 is YSYEKL. CDR3 length: 15 amino acids. Trimming shortened V by 1 base and J by 3 bases, and 13 bases separated the two germline ends. CDR3 bases: TGCGCCAGCAGCCAAGGAGGAGGGACCCACTACGAGCAGTACTTC. This encodes CASSQGGGTHYEQYF.

The gene calls are TRBV28 and TRBJ1-5; weak D call: TRBD1 (5 bases). The CDR3 contains 18 residues. Germline V CDR1 and CDR2: MDHEN, SYDVKM. V dropped 5 bases and J dropped 0 bases, with 20 bases sitting between them. Here the CDR3 DNA reads TGTGCCAGCAGTATCCGGACATTTTCGGGTGATAGCAATCAGCCCCAGCATTTT. It translates to CASSIRTFSGDSNQPQHF.

The chain combines TRBV5-6 with TRBJ2-7, with TRBD2 identical over 11 bases. The V segment lost 4 bases and the J segment 3 bases; nucleotides outside the gene matches: 6. Germline values: CDR1 SGHDT, CDR2 YYEEEE. The CDR3 has 15 residues. CDR3 amino acids: CASSETSGSIYEQYF. In DNA form, the CDR3 reads TGTGCCAGCAGCGAAACTAGCGGGAGTATCTACGAGCAGTACTTC.